Listed here are 12 T cell receptor beta chains from one sample, sequenced in a study of Graves' ophthalmopathy and Graves' hyperthyroidism. The authors amplified TCR beta CDR3 regions, and they did so from RNA transcripts for repertoire sequencing. Second-round multiplex PCR followed a first-round RT-PCR using HTBI primers. TCRdb analysed the multiplex PCR reads with MiXCR anew, one entry per CDR3 protein. The table includes 650,000 to 900,000 distinct CDR3 sequences, 35% to 50% detected once. The sequenced material came from peripheral blood. The source is an adult man with Graves' ophthalmopathy.

The chain carries TRBV10-2 and TRBJ1-5, with D maybe TRBD1 (5 bases). The CDR3 runs to 15 residues. Per germline, CDR1 WSHSY and CDR2 SAAADI. V lost 4 bases and J 2 bases, leaving 12 bases between the germline ends. CDR3 sequence reads: CASSVVGVGNQPQHF. The DNA for the CDR3 is TGCGCCAGCAGTGTAGTAGGGGTGGGCAATCAGCCCCAGCATTTT.

This clonotype was found a few times. Being one base from a much bigger clone, this may be a read error. The rearrangement joins TRBV11-2 to TRBJ2-2; 8 positions match TRBD1. Germline V gene sequence: CDR1 SGHAT, CDR2 FQNNGV. The length of the CDR3 is 14 residues. The CDR3 loop is CASSPRTGLGELLF. The CDR3 coding sequence is TGTGCCAGCAGCCCAAGGACAGGGCTGGGGGAGCTGCTTTTT.

This clonotype came up a few times. V gene TRBV24-1 combines with J gene TRBJ1-5; the D is unclear. CDR1 is KGHDR, CDR2 SFDVKD, per germline. The CDR3 totals 14 residues. The germline V and J ends were trimmed by 11 bases and 5 bases, with 18 bases remaining between them. CDR3 DNA: TGTGCCAGCAGCCCGAGCGGCGGGGATCAGCCCCAGCATTTT. Protein sequence: CASSPSGGDQPQHF.

The chain has TRBV29-1 and TRBJ1-1; D remains unclear. Germline V gene sequence: CDR1 SQVTM, CDR2 ANQGSEA. The CDR3 covers 11 residues. V was trimmed by 5 bases and J by 1 base, leaving 5 bases between them. This CDR3 is CSVRANTEAFF. DNA of the CDR3: TGCAGCGTTCGCGCGAACACTGAAGCTTTCTTT.

This clonotype was counted a few times. The chain employs TRBV7-2 and TRBJ2-5, with TRBD1 identical over 9 bases. The CDR3 has 17 residues. The ends lost 2 bases at V and 2 bases at J; junction bases unmatched: 9. CDR1 SGHTA and CDR2 FQGNSA come from the germline V gene. The DNA for the CDR3 is TGTGCCAGCAGCTTACTCCCTGGACAGGGGCTACAAGAGACCCAGTACTTC. Translating it yields CASSLLPGQGLQETQYF.

The chain has TRBV2 and TRBJ2-7; D uncertain. This CDR3 has 14 residues. Looked up from germline, CDR1 is SNHLY and CDR2 is FYNNEI. V lost 5 bases, J lost 7 bases, and 18 bases lay in between. The DNA for the CDR3 is TGTGCCAGCAGTTTGGGCGGATTTACGGCTGAGCAGTACTTC. This encodes CASSLGGFTAEQYF.

The genes are TRBV19 and TRBJ2-7, with D maybe TRBD1 (6 bases). This CDR3 comprises 14 residues. The germline V gene encodes CDR1 LNHDA and CDR2 SQIVND (reference sequence). The V end was cut by 4 bases, the J end by 4 bases, with 14 bases between. The CDR3 protein is CASSTGTWGYEQYF. CDR3 in DNA: TGTGCCAGTAGTACGGGGACATGGGGATACGAGCAGTACTTC.

Ten or more counts support this clonotype. The V call is TRBV10-3, the J call TRBJ2-7, with 11 positions matching TRBD2. Germline lookup yields CDR1 ENHRY and CDR2 SYGVKD. V lost 4 bases and J lost 5; bases outside the gene matches: 7. This CDR3 comprises 15 residues. CDR3 region: CAISGGTSGINEQYF. The DNA for the CDR3 is TGTGCCATCAGTGGTGGGACTAGCGGTATCAACGAGCAGTACTTC.

Ten or more counts support this clonotype. The chain is built from TRBV7-2 and TRBJ2-7, with 9 bases aligning to TRBD1. The CDR3 consists of 15 residues. The V segment lost 5 bases and the J segment 3 bases; nucleotides outside the gene matches: 8. Germline V gene sequence: CDR1 SGHTA, CDR2 FQGNSA. In DNA form, the CDR3 reads TGTGCCAGCAGCCTGGCACCGGGACAGGGCTACGAGCAGTACTTC. It codes for CASSLAPGQGYEQYF.

In this sample, this clonotype turned up many times. The rearrangement joins TRBV29-1 to TRBJ1-5; D ambiguous. Between the trimmed V and J ends, which lost 4 bases and 4 bases, there was a span of 11 bases. The CDR3 has 13 residues. From germline, CDR1 is SQVTM and CDR2 ANQGSEA. CDR3 coding DNA: TGCAGCGTTGTGTGGAGACTAAATCAGCCCCAGCATTTT. This gives the protein CSVVWRLNQPQHF.

The chain carries TRBV25-1 and TRBJ1-1; 8 bases line up with TRBD1. The germline V gene encodes CDR1 MGHDK and CDR2 SYGVNS. Unmatched junction bases numbered 8, after V lost 5 bases and J lost 0 bases. The CDR3 has 16 residues. The CDR3: CASSYPRDRLNTEAFF. The CDR3 DNA reads as TGTGCCAGCAGTTATCCCCGGGACAGGTTGAACACTGAAGCTTTCTTT.

The chain links TRBV25-1 to TRBJ1-3; D is undetermined. The CDR3 covers 15 residues. V was pared by 2 bases and J by 8 bases, with 16 bases between. The germline CDR1 and CDR2 sequences are MGHDK and SYGVNS. As DNA, the CDR3 is TGTGCCAGCAGTGAAGCGGGCCTATATGGCTACACCATATATTTT. As protein: CASSEAGLYGYTIYF.